A selection of T cell receptor beta chains follows, all from one sample in a study of T cell responses to AZD1222 COVID-19 vaccine. The repertoire was sequenced with immunoSEQ multiplex PCR; TCRdb's copy has only in-frame clones and lacks some. The sample yields more than 75,000 clones, more than 70% seen once. The sample in question was peripheral blood, obtained 28 days after the second AZD1222 dose. These receptor sequences come from an adult who received the AZD1222 COVID-19 vaccine. The CDR3 runs from the conserved cysteine through the conserved F or W. A D gene is named only where the DNA matches it firmly. Not all rows give a size; the values are once, few, many and, for expanded clones, a class.

CDR3nt | CDR3aa | j_gene | v_gene | abundance | d_gene
TGTGCCAGCAGCCGGGACCTCCGATCTGGGGCCAACGTCCTGACTTTC | CASSRDLRSGANVLTF | TRBJ2-6 | TRBV7-9 | NA | NA
TGTGCCAGCAGTTTCCCCAGCTCCTACGAGCAGTACTTC | CASSFPSSYEQYF | TRBJ2-7 | TRBV27 | NA | NA
TGTGCCAGCAGATACAGGACGGCTGGCTATGGCTACACCTTC | CASRYRTAGYGYTF | TRBJ1-2 | TRBV2 | NA | NA
TGTGCCAGCAGTCGCCGACTAGCGGGAGACGACGAGCAGTACTTC | CASSRRLAGDDEQYF | TRBJ2-7 | TRBV28 | NA | TRBD2
TGTGCCAGCAGGGGGCGCGGGTCCACCGGGGAGCTGTTTTTT | CASRGRGSTGELFF | TRBJ2-2 | TRBV6-5 | NA | NA
TGTGCCAGCAGTTTATTAATTGAGGCAGGGCCTTACAATGAGCAGTTCTTC | CASSLLIEAGPYNEQFF | TRBJ2-1 | TRBV28 | NA | NA
TGCGCCAGCAGCCCCGGACAGGGAGCTCGGGGTGAAAAACTGTTTTTT | CASSPGQGARGEKLFF | TRBJ1-4 | TRBV5-1 | NA | TRBD1
TGCGCCAGCAGCCAAGTGGGCCATAGACAGGATACGCAGTATTTT | CASSQVGHRQDTQYF | TRBJ2-3 | TRBV4-1 | NA | NA
TGTGCCAGCAGTGGAATAGGCTACTCTGGAAACACCATATATTTT | CASSGIGYSGNTIYF | TRBJ1-3 | TRBV25-1 | NA | NA
TGTGCCTGGAGGAGAGGGGTCACTGAAGCTTTCTTT | CAWRRGVTEAFF | TRBJ1-1 | TRBV30 | NA | NA
TGTGCCAGCAGTCGGGACTACTACGAGCAGTACTTC | CASSRDYYEQYF | TRBJ2-7 | TRBV6-5 | NA | TRBD2
TGCGCCAGCAGCCAAGGCCACAGGGGCCGGAGCTATGGCTACACCTTC | CASSQGHRGRSYGYTF | TRBJ1-2 | TRBV4-1 | NA | TRBD1
TGTGCCAGCAGTAGCCTACAGGGAAACTCACCCCTCCACTTT | CASSSLQGNSPLHF | TRBJ1-6 | TRBV6-2/TRBV6-3 | NA | NA
TGTGCCAGCAGCTTTCGGTCGGTGACAGATACGCAGTATTTT | CASSFRSVTDTQYF | TRBJ2-3 | TRBV5-5 | NA | NA
TGTGCCAGCAGCACGAAGGGACAGCTCTATGGCTACACCTTC | CASSTKGQLYGYTF | TRBJ1-2 | TRBV7-9 | NA | TRBD1
TGCGCCAGCAGCTTGGAAGGTAGCGGGAGCGGTTACAATGAGCAGTTCTTC | CASSLEGSGSGYNEQFF | TRBJ2-1 | TRBV5-1 | NA | TRBD2
TGTGCCAGCAGCCAAGACGGCAGGCTGAACACTGAAGCTTTCTTT | CASSQDGRLNTEAFF | TRBJ1-1 | TRBV3-1/TRBV3-2 | NA | NA
TGTGCCAGCAGGGACAGGGGACCAACCAATCAGCCCCAGCATTTT | CASRDRGPTNQPQHF | TRBJ1-5 | TRBV6-5 | NA | TRBD1
TGTGCCAGCAGTGTTCACGAGACGAACACCGGGGAGCTGTTTTTT | CASSVHETNTGELFF | TRBJ2-2 | TRBV2 | NA | NA
TGTGCCAGCAGCCAAGATCTGAGGGGGCCAAACTATGGCTACACCTTC | CASSQDLRGPNYGYTF | TRBJ1-2 | TRBV4-2 | NA | TRBD1
TGTGCCAGCAGCCCAGGGCCAAACCGGGAGACCCAGTACTTC | CASSPGPNRETQYF | TRBJ2-5 | TRBV7-2 | NA | NA
TGTGCCAGCAGTTTTGTCGCAGGGGGGTACAATGAGCAGTTCTTC | CASSFVAGGYNEQFF | TRBJ2-1 | TRBV27 | NA | NA
TGTGCCAGCAGGCAGGGCGGCTACGAGCAGTACTTC | CASRQGGYEQYF | TRBJ2-7 | TRBV28 | NA | NA
TGCGCCAGCAGCCAAGACCCGACAGGGGGGTATGGCTACACCTTC | CASSQDPTGGYGYTF | TRBJ1-2 | TRBV4-3 | NA | TRBD1
TGTGCCACCAGCAGAGATAGGGGGGCTGAAGCTTTCTTT | CATSRDRGAEAFF | TRBJ1-1 | TRBV15 | NA | NA
TGTGCCAGCAGCGCCGACCCTCGACTAGCGGACTCCTACAATGAGCAGTTCTTC | CASSADPRLADSYNEQFF | TRBJ2-1 | TRBV9 | NA | TRBD2
TGTGCCAGCTCACCACCAAGTAAGCATGAGCAGTTCTTC | CASSPPSKHEQFF | TRBJ2-1 | TRBV18 | NA | NA
TGTGCCAGCAGCCCTTACGGGACTAGCGGGAGTATAGTTAACGAGCAGTACTTC | CASSPYGTSGSIVNEQYF | TRBJ2-7 | TRBV28 | NA | TRBD2
TGTGCCAGTAGTCGGGGACTAGCGGATACGCAGTATTTT | CASSRGLADTQYF | TRBJ2-3 | TRBV19 | NA | TRBD2
TGCAGCGTTGATCGGACGGGGGGATACGGCTACACCTTC | CSVDRTGGYGYTF | TRBJ1-2 | TRBV29-1 | NA | NA
TGTGCCAGCAGTGAACCCCTGGCAGGAAACACCATATATTTT | CASSEPLAGNTIYF | TRBJ1-3 | TRBV2 | few | NA
TGTGCCAGCAGCCCGCGAGCTAGAACTGAAGCTTTCTTT | CASSPRARTEAFF | TRBJ1-1 | TRBV7-9 | few | NA
TGTGCCAGCAGTGAAAAGGAGGGGAGGTACGAGACCCAGTACTTC | CASSEKEGRYETQYF | TRBJ2-5 | TRBV6-1 | NA | NA
TGTGCCAGCAGCCCTCCGTCGGCAGGGCGCGATGAGCAGTTCTTC | CASSPPSAGRDEQFF | TRBJ2-1 | TRBV3-1/TRBV3-2 | NA | NA
TGTGCCAGCAGCTTAGCGGGAGCCACAGATACGCAGTATTTT | CASSLAGATDTQYF | TRBJ2-3 | TRBV6-4 | NA | TRBD2
TGTGCCACCAGCGACCGGGACGTTAATCATCAGCCCCAGCATTTT | CATSDRDVNHQPQHF | TRBJ1-5 | TRBV15 | few | NA
TGTGCCAGCAGCCCCGGGACTGCGGGACCCTACAATGAGCAGTTCTTC | CASSPGTAGPYNEQFF | TRBJ2-1 | TRBV28 | NA | NA
TGTGCCAGCAGCCAAGAGGAGGTCTTTAACTATGGCTACACCTTC | CASSQEEVFNYGYTF | TRBJ1-2 | TRBV4-2 | NA | NA
TGCGCCAGCAGCCAAGATTCCGGGACTAGCGGGAGGGTACAAGAGACCCAGTACTTC | CASSQDSGTSGRVQETQYF | TRBJ2-5 | TRBV4-1 | NA | TRBD2
TGTGCCAGCTCGGAGGGGGCGAACACTGAAGCTTTCTTT | CASSEGANTEAFF | TRBJ1-1 | TRBV5-6 | NA | TRBD1
TGTGCCAGCAGCTTCTCACCCGGGACAGGAAACACTGAAGCTTTCTTT | CASSFSPGTGNTEAFF | TRBJ1-1 | TRBV7-9 | NA | TRBD1